Listed here are 22 T cell receptor beta chains from one sample, sequenced in a study of blood T cell repertoires in COVID-19. Data came from immunoSEQ multiplex PCR; TCRdb stores just in-frame clones and leaves some out. This table has approximately 240,000 clones, roughly nine tenths appearing once. The sample consisted of PBMCs or T cells enriched from blood (not recorded which). The source of these receptors is a woman between 18 and 29 years old in a cohort exposed to, infected with or recovered from COVID-19 (not recorded which).

CDR3 nucleotide sequence: TGTGCAAGTCGCTTAGCGGGAGGGCTAGCGGGAGGGCCCCGGGGCGGGGAGCTGTTTTTT. It codes for CASRLAGGLAGGPRGGELFF. This chain uses TRBV12-2 with TRBJ2-2; the D segment call TRBD2 is taken from the table without a DNA check. TRBV12-2 represents a pseudogene. The CDR3 consists of 20 residues.

The rearrangement joins TRBV5-1 to TRBJ2-5; TRBD2 is a possible D gene (6 bases). The germline V and J ends were trimmed by 4 bases and 4 bases, with 20 bases remaining between them. CDR3 length equals 16 residues. CDR1 SGHRS and CDR2 YFSETQ come from the germline V gene. The CDR3 sequence: CASSLTSPSTRETQYF. Written as DNA, the CDR3 is TGCGCCAGCAGCCTGACTAGTCCCAGTACCAGAGAGACCCAGTACTTC.

This chain uses TRBV20-1 with TRBJ1-1; D possibly corresponds to TRBD1 (5 bases). The CDR3 length is 14 residues. Trimming shortened V by 3 bases and J by 0 bases, and 11 bases separated the two germline ends. Germline V gene sequence: CDR1 DFQATT, CDR2 SNEGSKA (reference sequence). CDR3 protein: CSASGSRVNTEAFF. CDR3 in DNA: TGCAGTGCTAGTGGATCCAGGGTGAACACTGAAGCTTTCTTT.

This chain uses TRBV19 with TRBJ2-6; the D gene is possibly TRBD1 (6 bases). Trimming took 9 bases from V and 0 from J, leaving 15 bases between them. Germline CDR1 is LNHDA and CDR2 is SQIVND (reference sequence). This CDR3 comprises 16 residues. In nucleotides, the CDR3 is TGTGCCAGCAGGGACAAGGCTTACTCTGGGGCCAACGTCCTGACTTTC. It specifies CASRDKAYSGANVLTF.

This chain joins TRBV18 and TRBJ2-5; the match to TRBD2 covers 12 bases. Trimming at V came to 5 bases and at J to 3 bases, leaving 7 bases not matched to a gene. Germline loops: CDR1 KGHSH, CDR2 LQKENI. CDR3 size: 16 residues. CDR3 sequence reads: CASSSQTSGGEETQYF. CDR3 nucleotides: TGTGCCAGCTCATCCCAGACTAGCGGGGGCGAAGAGACCCAGTACTTC.

CDR3 region: CASSLGGGGSGETQYF. CDR3 DNA: TGTGCCAGCAGCTTGGGTGGCGGGGGCTCGGGGGAGACCCAGTACTTC. This rearrangement joins TRBV5-4 to TRBJ2-5; a possible D gene is TRBD2 (7 bases). Germline V gene lookup returns CDR1 SGHNT and CDR2 YYREEE (reference sequence). The CDR3 is 16 amino acids. Trimming cost V 0 bases and J 5 bases, with 17 bases left between them. Using reference TRBV5-4 and TRBJ2-5 for the parts outside the CDR3, the full variable domain is ETGVTQSPTHLIKTRGQQVTLRCSSQSGHNTVSWYQQALGQGPQFIFQYYREEENGRGNFPPRFSGLQFPNYSSELNVNALELDDSALYLCASSLGGGGSGETQYFGPGTRLLVL.

V usage is TRBV2 and J usage is TRBJ2-7; no clear D. CDR1 and CDR2 (germline): SNHLY, FYNNEI. The CDR3 loop spans 15 amino acids. The V and J ends lost 0 bases and 0 bases respectively, with 9 bases between them. The CDR3 nucleotides read TGTGCCAGCAGTGAAGCCACAGCTAACTCCTACGAGCAGTACTTC. This sequence encodes CASSEATANSYEQYF. Looking up the rest from reference TRBV2 and TRBJ2-7 gives the full variable domain: EPEVTQTPSHQVTQMGQEVILRCVPISNHLYFYWYRQILGQKVEFLVSFYNNEISEKSEIFDDQFSVERPDGSNFTLKIRSTKLEDSAMYFCASSEATANSYEQYFGPGTRLTVT.

The V call is TRBV28, the J call TRBJ1-6; TRBD1 matches at 7 bases. The CDR3 is made up of 15 amino acids. Germline values: CDR1 MDHEN, CDR2 SYDVKM. J gave up 6 bases and V 6 bases, and 8 bases lay outside the gene matches. This CDR3 is CASSLTGVSNSPLHF. The CDR3 DNA reads as TGTGCCAGCAGCCTAACAGGGGTTAGTAATTCACCCCTCCACTTT.

The V call is TRBV5-1, the J call TRBJ2-1, with TRBD2 matching 12 bases. The germline V gene has CDR1 SGHRS and CDR2 YFSETQ. J lost 2 bases, V lost 0 bases, and 6 bases had no gene match. This CDR3 is 18 amino acids long. CDR3 bases: TGCGCCAGCAGCTTGGAACTAGCGGGAGGACCCACCTACAATGAGCAGTTCTTC. Amino acids: CASSLELAGGPTYNEQFF. The variable domain in full, completed from reference TRBV5-1 and TRBJ2-1, reads KAGVTQTPRYLIKTRGQQVTLSCSPISGHRSVSWYQQTPGQGLQFLFEYFSETQRNKGNFPGRFSGRQFSNSRSEMNVSTLELGDSALYLCASSLELAGGPTYNEQFFGPGTRLTVL.

The chain couples TRBV12-3 or TRBV12-4 to TRBJ1-1, with no clear D. Deletions cut 1 base from V and 7 bases from J, with 7 bases between. The CDR3 has 12 residues. This CDR3 reads CASSLGEGEAFF. The CDR3 DNA reads as TGTGCCAGCAGTTTAGGGGAGGGTGAAGCTTTCTTT.

The chain recombines TRBV7-6 with TRBJ2-5; 8 bases align to TRBD1. Germline lookup yields CDR1 SGHVS and CDR2 FNYEAQ. V was clipped by 5 bases and J by 5 bases; unmatched bases: 22. CDR3 length: 19 amino acids. Written as DNA, the CDR3 is TGTGCCAGCAGCCCGACCCAGCATTTCGCGACAGGGGATGGGGAGACCCAGTACTTC. Translated: CASSPTQHFATGDGETQYF.

On this clone itself: The same CDR3 can be traced to other DNA sequences in this sample. V usage is TRBV5-1 and J usage is TRBJ2-5; 7 bases are a match to TRBD2. Losses at the gene ends were 4 bases for V and 2 bases for J; bases not matched to a gene: 2. The CDR3 contains 13 residues. CDR1 and CDR2 (germline): SGHRS, YFSETQ. This chain's CDR3 is CASSLGLQETQYF. As DNA, the CDR3 is TGCGCCAGCAGCCTGGGACTACAAGAGACCCAGTACTTC.

V usage is TRBV5-1 and J usage is TRBJ1-3, with D uncertain. Trimming shortened V by 2 bases and J by 2 bases, and 5 bases separated the two germline ends. CDR1 and CDR2 (germline): SGHRS, YFSETQ. There are 13 residues in the CDR3. CDR3 in amino acids: CASSLPAGNTIYF. DNA of the CDR3: TGCGCCAGCAGCTTACCAGCTGGAAACACCATATATTTT.

The chain joins TRBV7-2 to TRBJ2-1; 11 bases are a match to TRBD2. The CDR3 covers 17 residues. The V gene's germline CDR1 is SGHTA and CDR2 FQGNSA. Losses at the gene ends were 5 bases for V and 7 bases for J; bases not matched to a gene: 13. The CDR3 coding sequence is TGTGCCAGCAGCATCGTAGCGGGAGGGCCCTCTGGGAATGAGCAGTTCTTC. Encoded protein: CASSIVAGGPSGNEQFF.

The chain combines TRBV6-5 with TRBJ1-3; 9 bases fit TRBD1. Germline V gene sequence: CDR1 MNHEY, CDR2 SVGAGI. After removal of 0 bases from V and 3 bases from J, the junction contained 0 bases not matched to a gene. There are 15 residues in the CDR3. Here the CDR3 reads CASSYSGQGGNTIYF. The CDR3, as DNA: TGTGCCAGCAGTTACTCGGGACAGGGTGGAAACACCATATATTTT.

V gene TRBV7-2 combines with J gene TRBJ1-1, with unresolved D. Trimming left V 6 bases short and J 2 bases short, with 10 bases between. Germline V CDR1 and CDR2: SGHTA, FQGNSA. The CDR3 sequence is 13 residues long. In DNA form, the CDR3 reads TGTGCCAGCAGTCTAGAGTCCAACACTGAAGCTTTCTTT. This encodes CASSLESNTEAFF.

The chain recombines TRBV27 with TRBJ1-6; D gene uncertain. Between the trimmed V and J ends, which lost 3 bases and 6 bases, there was a span of 9 bases. The CDR3 has 14 residues. Germline CDR1 and CDR2: MNHEY and SMNVEV (reference sequence). The CDR3 loop is CASSLETFNSPLHF. CDR3 DNA: TGTGCCAGCAGTTTGGAGACCTTTAATTCACCCCTCCACTTT.

The gene calls are TRBV7-9 and TRBJ2-1, with 11 positions matching TRBD2. Germline V CDR1 and CDR2: SEHNR, FQNEAQ (reference sequence). The CDR3 extends over 17 amino acids. The trim removed 4 bases at V and 1 base at J, leaving 6 bases unmatched. This CDR3 reads CASSSTTSGKSYNEQFF. Here the CDR3 DNA reads TGTGCCAGCAGCTCCACGACTAGCGGGAAATCCTACAATGAGCAGTTCTTC.

This rearrangement joins TRBV29-1 to TRBJ2-3; 16 positions agree with TRBD2. The CDR3 has 17 residues. Per germline, CDR1 SQVTM and CDR2 ANQGSEA. V lost 7 bases, J lost 6 bases, and 13 bases stayed unmatched. The CDR3 DNA sequence: TGCAGCGCCATCCTGGGACTAGCGGGAGGGCCAGGGGATACGCAGTATTTT. The encoded protein is CSAILGLAGGPGDTQYF.

The V and J genes are TRBV18 and TRBJ1-5; 7 bases fit TRBD1. Looked up from germline, CDR1 is KGHSH and CDR2 is LQKENI. J was trimmed by 11 bases and V by 6 bases; bases with no gene match: 13. The CDR3 is 14 residues long. The CDR3 here is CASSPTGADRSQHF. The DNA for the CDR3 is TGTGCCAGCTCGCCTACAGGGGCTGATAGGTCCCAGCATTTT.

The chain is built from TRBV14 and TRBJ1-3; D is unclear. Trimming took 2 bases from V and 8 from J, leaving 13 bases between them. From germline, CDR1 is SGHDN and CDR2 FVKESK. The CDR3 runs to 14 residues. The chain's CDR3 is CASSQKTQRDTIYF. Here the CDR3 DNA reads TGTGCCAGCAGCCAAAAGACCCAGCGGGACACCATATATTTT. Using reference TRBV14 and TRBJ1-3 for the parts outside the CDR3, the full variable domain is EAGVTQFPSHSVIEKGQTVTLRCDPISGHDNLYWYRRVMGKEIKFLLHFVKESKQDESGMPNNRFLAERTGGTYSTLKVQPAELEDSGVYFCASSQKTQRDTIYFGEGSWLTVV.

The CDR3, as DNA: TGCGCCAGTACTCGAACCTTACTAGCGGAAAGGAGTGCTGAGCAGTTCTTC. Protein product: CASTRTLLAERSAEQFF. The J gene is TRBJ2-1, the V gene TRBV5-1; TRBD2 agrees at 8 bases. Trimming cost V 8 bases and J 9 bases; bases outside gene matches: 22. Looked up from germline, CDR1 is SGHRS and CDR2 is YFSETQ. The CDR3 spans 17 residues.